Shown below are 14 T cell receptor beta chains from a single sample sequenced in a study of response to subunit inactivated influenza vaccine. TCRdb redid the calling of the RT-PCR reads with MiXCR, one entry per CDR3 protein. The table records fewer than 700,000 distinct CDR3 sequences, 10% to 15% of them present only once. The specimen was PBMCs from blood, collected roughly 47 days after vaccination. These receptors all come from a man aged 50 to 60 who received an inactivated influenza vaccine.

This clonotype occurred a few times. V and J are TRBV11-2 and TRBJ2-3; TRBD1 or TRBD2 may be the D gene (5 bases each). V gave up 10 bases and J gave up 3 bases, with 17 bases separating them. The germline V gene has CDR1 SGHAT and CDR2 FQNNGV. The CDR3 has 14 amino acids. The CDR3 nucleotides read TGTGCCACCAGGGAGAGAGGGAGAACAGATACGCAGTATTTT. Amino acid sequence: CATRERGRTDTQYF.

The chain carries TRBV5-6 and TRBJ1-5; D not certain. The V and J ends lost 5 bases and 0 bases respectively, with 15 bases between them. Germline values: CDR1 SGHDT, CDR2 YYEEEE. This CDR3 has 16 residues. CDR3 bases: TGTGCCAGCAGTGGTGGGCCAGGAGATAGCAATCAGCCCCAGCATTTT. Residues: CASSGGPGDSNQPQHF.

This clonotype was seen only a few times. This chain links TRBV5-1 with TRBJ2-7; D uncertain. There are 14 residues in the CDR3. Germline CDR1 is SGHRS and CDR2 is YFSETQ. Trimming removed 0 bases at V and 0 bases at J, with 7 bases between. The CDR3 nucleotides are TGCGCCAGCAGCTTGGTTGGCAACTCCTACGAGCAGTACTTC. This translates into CASSLVGNSYEQYF.

The chain carries TRBV12-3 or TRBV12-4 and TRBJ1-2; D is uncertain. The V and J ends lost 6 bases and 4 bases respectively, with 15 bases between them. The CDR3 loop spans 14 amino acids. In DNA, the CDR3 is TGTGCCAGCAGAGCCCGGGAGTTGGTCTATGGCTACACCTTC. It encodes CASRARELVYGYTF.

This clonotype was recorded many times. J is TRBJ2-5 and V is TRBV24-1; no firm D call. V gave up 0 bases and J gave up 5 bases, with 3 bases separating them. The CDR3 covers 12 residues. The germline CDR1 and CDR2 sequences are KGHDR and SFDVKD. CDR3 amino acids: CATSDLRETQYF. The CDR3, as DNA: TGTGCCACCAGTGATTTGCGTGAGACCCAGTACTTC.

In this sample, this clonotype turned up a few times. The rearrangement joins TRBV12-3 or TRBV12-4 to TRBJ2-1; 7 bases agree with TRBD2. The junction had 6 bases not matched to a gene; V was cut back by 1 base and J by 9 bases. The CDR3 runs to 14 residues. The CDR3 DNA sequence: TGTGCCAGCAGTTTAGTGGGGGGGAGGGGTGAGCAGTTCTTC. Amino acid sequence: CASSLVGGRGEQFF.

This clonotype has just a few counts. This rearrangement joins TRBV18 to TRBJ2-5; the D gene is possibly TRBD1 (6 bases). The germline V and J ends were trimmed by 2 bases and 5 bases, with 15 bases remaining between them. The length of the CDR3 is 15 residues. The V gene's germline CDR1 is KGHSH and CDR2 LQKENI. CDR3 in DNA: TGTGCCAGCTCACCAGGGACACGGTCGGGGGAGACCCAGTACTTC. This translates into CASSPGTRSGETQYF.

Ten or more counts support this clonotype. The chain is built from TRBV4-3 and TRBJ2-1, with a tentative D call TRBD1 (5 bases). The V gene's germline CDR1 is LGHNA and CDR2 YSLEER. V was trimmed by 1 base and J by 2 bases, leaving 9 bases between them. The CDR3 sequence is 15 residues long. CDR3 residues: CASSQAVGPYNEQFF. CDR3 DNA sequence: TGCGCCAGCAGCCAAGCAGTGGGGCCCTACAATGAGCAGTTCTTC.

As regards this clonotype: The CDR3 does not end in the conserved phenylalanine or tryptophan, so this is likely a read error. The chain employs TRBV4-2 and TRBJ1-1; a weak D match, TRBD1 (6 bases). CDR1 and CDR2 (germline): LGHNA, YNFKEQ. The length of the CDR3 is 14 residues. Between the trimmed V and J ends, which lost 0 bases and 11 bases, there was a span of 16 bases. DNA of the CDR3: TGTGCCAGCAGCCAAGAATGGGCAGGGGACGAGGCTTTCTTA. It yields the protein CASSQEWAGDEAFL.

The sample holds a few counts of this clonotype. J is TRBJ2-7 and V is TRBV5-8, with D perhaps TRBD1 or TRBD2 (5 bases each). This CDR3 spans 14 amino acids. The V and J ends lost 4 bases and 6 bases respectively, with 17 bases between them. Germline loops: CDR1 SGHTS, CDR2 YDEGEE. CDR3 sequence: CASSPRDAGGEQYF. The CDR3 bases are TGTGCCAGCAGCCCTCGGGACGCAGGAGGCGAGCAGTACTTC.

The chain joins TRBV5-4 to TRBJ2-7, with 8 bases lining up with TRBD2. CDR1 is SGHNT, CDR2 YYREEE, per germline (reference sequence). Unmatched junction bases numbered 5, after V lost 0 bases and J lost 3 bases. This CDR3 is 15 amino acids long. CDR3 region: CASSLDAGGRYEQYF. CDR3 DNA: TGTGCCAGCAGCTTGGATGCGGGGGGCCGCTACGAGCAGTACTTC.

This clonotype was seen only a few times. The rearrangement joins TRBV28 to TRBJ1-2; TRBD1 matches 10 bases. The CDR3 runs to 15 residues. With V trimmed by 7 bases and J by 7 bases, 12 bases remained unmatched. Germline V gene lookup returns CDR1 MDHEN and CDR2 SYDVKM. CDR3: CASTLRQGARGGYTF. The CDR3 bases are TGTGCCAGCACCTTGAGACAGGGGGCGCGTGGTGGCTACACCTTC.

A few counts support this clonotype. CDR3 coding DNA: TGTGCCAGCAGCCAAAGACAGGGGAGTAACTACGAGCAGTACTTC. This codes for CASSQRQGSNYEQYF. V is TRBV4-2 and J is TRBJ2-7, with 8 bases matching TRBD1. The CDR3 extends over 15 amino acids. V lost 2 bases to trimming and J lost 3 bases; unmatched junction nucleotides: 6. The germline V gene encodes CDR1 LGHNA and CDR2 YNFKEQ.

V is TRBV5-1 and J is TRBJ2-5, with unresolved D. Germline assignment: CDR1 SGHRS and CDR2 YFSETQ. This CDR3 region has 15 residues. V lost 1 base to trimming and J lost 1 base, with 11 bases between them. CDR3 region: CASSLRSPTQETQYF. The CDR3 DNA reads as TGCGCCAGCAGCTTGAGGTCCCCAACCCAAGAGACCCAGTACTTC.